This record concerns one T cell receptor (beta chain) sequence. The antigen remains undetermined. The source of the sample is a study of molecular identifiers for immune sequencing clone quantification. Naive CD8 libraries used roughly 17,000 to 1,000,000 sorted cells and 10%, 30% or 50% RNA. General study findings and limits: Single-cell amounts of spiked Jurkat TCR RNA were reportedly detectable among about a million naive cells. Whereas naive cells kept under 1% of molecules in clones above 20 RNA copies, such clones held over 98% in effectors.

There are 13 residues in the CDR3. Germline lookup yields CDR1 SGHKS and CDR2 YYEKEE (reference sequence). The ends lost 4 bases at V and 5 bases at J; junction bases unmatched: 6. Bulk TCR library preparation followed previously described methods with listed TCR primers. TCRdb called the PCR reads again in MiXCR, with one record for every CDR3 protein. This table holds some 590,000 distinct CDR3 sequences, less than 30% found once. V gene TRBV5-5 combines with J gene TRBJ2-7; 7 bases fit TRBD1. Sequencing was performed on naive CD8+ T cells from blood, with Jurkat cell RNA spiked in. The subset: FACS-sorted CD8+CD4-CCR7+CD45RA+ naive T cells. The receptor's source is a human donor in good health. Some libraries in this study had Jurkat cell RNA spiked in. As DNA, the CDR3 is TGTGCCAGCAGCGGCCCGACAGGGAACGAGCAGTACTTC. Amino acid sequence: CASSGPTGNEQYF.